One sample yielded the 14 T cell receptor beta chains listed below, sequenced in a study of blood T cell repertoires in COVID-19. TCRdb's copy holds only in-frame clones and misses some; the assay was immunoSEQ multiplex PCR. The table lists about 200,000 clones, roughly 79% of them singletons. The sequenced material came from PBMCs or T cells enriched from blood (not recorded which). Receptors were obtained from a man aged 35-49 years who had recovered from COVID-19.

This chain connects TRBV7-9 to TRBJ1-1, with unresolved D. Deletions cut 5 bases from V and 1 base from J, with 17 bases between. The CDR3 spans 16 residues. In germline, CDR1 is SEHNR, CDR2 FQNEAQ (reference sequence). The CDR3 reads CASSRRLGRGNTEAFF. The CDR3, as DNA: TGTGCCAGCAGCCGAAGACTTGGACGGGGGAACACTGAAGCTTTCTTT.

In the case of this clone: The identical CDR3 is also encoded by other nucleotide sequences in the sample. The CDR3 nucleotides read TGTGCCAGCAGCCCGGGACAGGGGCAGTATGGCTACACCTTC. It codes for CASSPGQGQYGYTF. The chain joins TRBV3-1 (or the pseudogene TRBV3-2) to TRBJ1-2, with TRBD1 matching over 10 bases. Trimming took 4 bases from V and 5 from J; bases not matched to a gene: 4. This CDR3 has 14 amino acids. Germline V lookup: CDR1 LGHDT, CDR2 YNNKEL (reference sequence).

This chain links TRBV4-1 with TRBJ2-1, with a weak D call TRBD2 (5 bases). The germline gives CDR1 MGHRA, CDR2 YSYEKL. The CDR3 has 14 residues. Trimming took off 1 base at V and 7 bases at J, with 11 bases between the two ends. CDR3 in amino acids: CASSQVQSGNEQFF. DNA for the CDR3: TGCGCCAGCAGCCAAGTGCAGTCGGGGAATGAGCAGTTCTTC.

The chain recombines TRBV5-1 with TRBJ2-1, with TRBD1 matching 10 bases. This CDR3 contains 16 residues. After removal of 1 base from V and 6 bases from J, the junction contained 7 bases not matched to a gene. Germline CDR1 is SGHRS and CDR2 is YFSETQ. The CDR3 nucleotides read TGCGCCAGCAGCTTGTTAAGACAGGGGGCTGTCAATGAGCAGTTCTTC. It translates to CASSLLRQGAVNEQFF.

This chain connects TRBV5-4 to TRBJ2-1; D is ambiguous. The CDR3 length is 13 residues. Germline CDR1 and CDR2: SGHNT and YYREEE (reference sequence). Trimming left V 4 bases short and J 2 bases short, with 7 bases between. The CDR3 is CASSRETYNEQFF. In DNA form, the CDR3 reads TGTGCCAGCAGCCGTGAGACCTACAATGAGCAGTTCTTC.

The chain joins TRBV7-2 to TRBJ2-7; D gene ambiguous. Trimming pared 1 base from V and 6 bases from J, leaving 10 bases between. The CDR3 runs 13 residues. Germline CDR1 is SGHTA and CDR2 is FQGNSA. CDR3 region: CASSLGLRSEQYF. The CDR3 region has the DNA TGTGCCAGCAGCTTAGGCCTGAGGAGCGAGCAGTACTTC.

The rearrangement joins TRBV6-5 to TRBJ2-5; D is unresolved. The CDR3 totals 14 residues. Per the germline V gene, CDR1 is MNHEY and CDR2 is SVGAGI. Trimming removed 0 bases from V and 1 base from J, with 6 bases in between. The CDR3 here is CASSYSRSQETQYF. In nucleotides, the CDR3 is TGTGCCAGCAGTTACTCGAGAAGCCAAGAGACCCAGTACTTC.

The CDR3 region is CAAAGVPNTGELFF. As DNA, the CDR3 is TGTGCCGCCGCAGGGGTCCCGAACACCGGGGAGCTGTTTTTT. The V call is TRBV7-9, the J call TRBJ2-2; D possibly corresponds to TRBD1 (6 bases). CDR1 and CDR2 (germline): SEHNR, FQNEAQ (reference sequence). The length of the CDR3 is 14 residues. The V end was cut by 11 bases, the J end by 0 bases, with 13 bases between.

This clone was seen more than once but under ten times. The chain recombines TRBV28 with TRBJ2-2, with TRBD1 matching over 7 bases. Germline CDR1 and CDR2: MDHEN and SYDVKM. The CDR3 has 16 residues. Trimming at V came to 5 bases and at J to 3 bases, leaving 9 bases not matched to a gene. The CDR3 here is CASSPVRDSHTGELFF. DNA of the CDR3: TGTGCCAGCAGTCCTGTCCGGGACAGTCACACCGGGGAGCTGTTTTTT.

V is TRBV29-1 and J is TRBJ1-2; tentative D call: TRBD1 (5 bases). CDR1 is SQVTM, CDR2 ANQGSEA, per germline. Trimming took off 5 bases at V and 4 bases at J, with 14 bases between the two ends. The CDR3 has 13 amino acids. The CDR3 DNA reads TGCAGCGTTTTCACAGGACCGTCCTATGGCTACACCTTC. Its translation is CSVFTGPSYGYTF.

The V call is TRBV18, the J call TRBJ2-7; possible D gene TRBD1, 6 bases. The CDR3 loop spans 13 amino acids. Trimming shortened V by 6 bases and J by 3 bases, and 12 bases separated the two germline ends. CDR1 is KGHSH and CDR2 is LQKENI in the germline V gene. The CDR3 protein is CASSGGQYYEQYF. In DNA form, the CDR3 reads TGTGCCAGCTCCGGCGGACAGTACTACGAGCAGTACTTC.

The chain uses TRBV9 and TRBJ2-3; a weak D match, TRBD1 (6 bases). Trimming stripped 3 bases from V and 2 bases from J, with 16 bases between. The CDR3 is 16 amino acids. The germline gives CDR1 SGDLS, CDR2 YYNGEE. The CDR3 DNA reads TGTGCCAGCAGCGCACCTGGGGGCTTTGACACAGATACGCAGTATTTT. It encodes CASSAPGGFDTDTQYF.

The chain carries TRBV29-1 and TRBJ2-7; D is possibly TRBD1 (5 bases). Germline V lookup: CDR1 SQVTM, CDR2 ANQGSEA. CDR3 size: 12 residues. V gave up 4 bases and J gave up 3 bases, with 10 bases separating them. DNA for the CDR3: TGCAGCGTTGCAGGGCATTTCTACGAGCAGTACTTC. Its translation: CSVAGHFYEQYF.

Concerning this clone: The same CDR3 is also encoded by other DNA sequences in this sample. V usage is TRBV18 and J usage is TRBJ2-1, with 8 bases fitting TRBD2. Trimming removed 3 bases from V and 1 base from J; junction bases left unmatched: 5. In germline, CDR1 is KGHSH, CDR2 LQKENI. The CDR3 runs 16 residues. The CDR3 is CASSPGLAGSYNEQFF. The CDR3 DNA sequence: TGTGCCAGCTCACCCGGCTTAGCGGGATCCTACAATGAGCAGTTCTTC. Complete variable domain (other parts from reference TRBV18 and TRBJ2-1): NAGVMQNPRHLVRRRGQEARLRCSPMKGHSHVYWYRQLPEEGLKFMVYLQKENIIDESGMPKERFSAEFPKEGPSILRIQQVVRGDSAAYFCASSPGLAGSYNEQFFGPGTRLTVL.